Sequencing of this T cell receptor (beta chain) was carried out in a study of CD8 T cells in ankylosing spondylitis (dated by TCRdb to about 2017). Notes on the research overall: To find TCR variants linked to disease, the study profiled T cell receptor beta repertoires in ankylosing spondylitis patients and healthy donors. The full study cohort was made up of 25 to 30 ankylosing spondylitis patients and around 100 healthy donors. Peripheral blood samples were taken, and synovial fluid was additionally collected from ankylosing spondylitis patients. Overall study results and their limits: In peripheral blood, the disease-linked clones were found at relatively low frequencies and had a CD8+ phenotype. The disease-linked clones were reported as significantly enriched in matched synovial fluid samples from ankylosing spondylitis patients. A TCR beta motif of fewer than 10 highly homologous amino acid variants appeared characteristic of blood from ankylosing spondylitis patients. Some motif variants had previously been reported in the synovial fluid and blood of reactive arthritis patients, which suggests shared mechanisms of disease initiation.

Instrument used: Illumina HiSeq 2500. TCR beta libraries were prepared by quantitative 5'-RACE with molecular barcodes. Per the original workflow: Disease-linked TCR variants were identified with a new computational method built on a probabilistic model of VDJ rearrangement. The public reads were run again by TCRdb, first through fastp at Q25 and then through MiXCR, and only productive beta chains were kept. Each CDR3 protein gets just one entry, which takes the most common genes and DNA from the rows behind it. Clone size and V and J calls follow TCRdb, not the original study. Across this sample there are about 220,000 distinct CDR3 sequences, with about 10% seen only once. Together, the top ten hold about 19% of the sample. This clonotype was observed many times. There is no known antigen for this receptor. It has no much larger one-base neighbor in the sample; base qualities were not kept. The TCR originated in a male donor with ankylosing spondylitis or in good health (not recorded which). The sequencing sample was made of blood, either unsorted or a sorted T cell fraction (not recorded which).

The nucleotide sequence reads TGTGCCAGCAGTAGACAGAGCTCCTACGAGCAGTACTTC. It is translated as CASSRQSSYEQYF. Rearrangement joined TRBV6-1 to TRBJ2-7; a weak D assignment points to TRBD1 (5 bases agree). Its CDR3 holds 13 amino acids, cysteine through phenylalanine. The DNA shown is the 39-base CDR3, in frame from base 1. The germline V gene supplies CDR1 MNHNS and CDR2 SASEGT. V drops 5 bases and J drops 0 bases, leaving 8 bases in between.